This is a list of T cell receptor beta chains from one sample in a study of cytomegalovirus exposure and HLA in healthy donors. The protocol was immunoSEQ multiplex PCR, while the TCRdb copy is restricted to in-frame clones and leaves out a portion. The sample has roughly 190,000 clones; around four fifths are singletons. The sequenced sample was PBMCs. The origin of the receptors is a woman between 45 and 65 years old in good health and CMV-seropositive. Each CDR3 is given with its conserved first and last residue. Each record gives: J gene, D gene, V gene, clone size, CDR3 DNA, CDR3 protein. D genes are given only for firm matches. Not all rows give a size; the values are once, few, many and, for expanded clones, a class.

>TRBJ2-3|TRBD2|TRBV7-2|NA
TGTGCCAGCAGCGCGGGGGGCCGGACAGATACGCAGTATTTT
CASSAGGRTDTQYF
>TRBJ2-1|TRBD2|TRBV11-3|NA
TGTGCCAGCAGCCCCTATACTAGCGGGGGGAACAATGAGCAGTTCTTC
CASSPYTSGGNNEQFF
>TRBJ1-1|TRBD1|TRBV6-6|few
TGTGCCAGCAGTTGGCAGGGGGCAAGTTCTGAAGCTTTCTTT
CASSWQGASSEAFF
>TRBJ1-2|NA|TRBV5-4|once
TGTGCCAGCAGCGCCCCCAATTCGGGTGGTGGCTACACCTTC
CASSAPNSGGGYTF
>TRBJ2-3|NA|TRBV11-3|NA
TGTGCCAGCAGCACAGGGTCAGATACGCAGTATTTT
CASSTGSDTQYF
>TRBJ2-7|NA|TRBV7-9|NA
TGTGCCAGCAGCCCCGGACAGTTCGAGCAGTACTTC
CASSPGQFEQYF
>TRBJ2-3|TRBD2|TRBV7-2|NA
TGTGCCAGCAGCTTAGGGGGACTAGCGGGGGGGGAGCAGTATTTT
CASSLGGLAGGEQYF
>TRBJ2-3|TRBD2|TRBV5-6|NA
TGTGCCAGCAGCACGGGACTAGCGGGGGGTGGAGATACGCAGTATTTT
CASSTGLAGGGDTQYF
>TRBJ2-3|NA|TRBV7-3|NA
TGTGCCAGCAGCTTAAGGTCCCTATCCCTCACGCAGTATTTT
CASSLRSLSLTQYF
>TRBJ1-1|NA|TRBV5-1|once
TGCGCCAGCAGCTTGGGTCCCGGGAACACTGAAGCTTTCTTT
CASSLGPGNTEAFF
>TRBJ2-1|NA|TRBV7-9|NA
TGTGCCAGCAGCTTAGCGCTAGCGCGGAATGAGCAGTTCTTC
CASSLALARNEQFF
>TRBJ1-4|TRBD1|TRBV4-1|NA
TGCGCCAGCAGCCAAGACAGGGGGGCAGGGGGCGAAAAACTGTTTTTT
CASSQDRGAGGEKLFF
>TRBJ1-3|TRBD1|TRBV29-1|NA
TGCAGCGCGACGCCGGGACAGGGGGCTCCTTCTGGAAACACCATATATTTT
CSATPGQGAPSGNTIYF
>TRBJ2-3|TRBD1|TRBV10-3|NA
TGTGTCATCAGCGGACAGGGGGGGACAGATACGCAGTATTTT
CVISGQGGTDTQYF
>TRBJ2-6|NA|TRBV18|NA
TGTGCCAGCTCACCACCGGGGAGCTCTGGGGCCAACGTCCTGACTTTC
CASSPPGSSGANVLTF
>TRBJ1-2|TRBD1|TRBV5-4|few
TGTGCCAGCAGCGTTTGGACAGGGGCCTTCTATGGCTACACCTTC
CASSVWTGAFYGYTF
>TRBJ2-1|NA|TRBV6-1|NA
TGTGCCAGCAGTGGTACAGGGTACAATGAGCAGTTCTTC
CASSGTGYNEQFF